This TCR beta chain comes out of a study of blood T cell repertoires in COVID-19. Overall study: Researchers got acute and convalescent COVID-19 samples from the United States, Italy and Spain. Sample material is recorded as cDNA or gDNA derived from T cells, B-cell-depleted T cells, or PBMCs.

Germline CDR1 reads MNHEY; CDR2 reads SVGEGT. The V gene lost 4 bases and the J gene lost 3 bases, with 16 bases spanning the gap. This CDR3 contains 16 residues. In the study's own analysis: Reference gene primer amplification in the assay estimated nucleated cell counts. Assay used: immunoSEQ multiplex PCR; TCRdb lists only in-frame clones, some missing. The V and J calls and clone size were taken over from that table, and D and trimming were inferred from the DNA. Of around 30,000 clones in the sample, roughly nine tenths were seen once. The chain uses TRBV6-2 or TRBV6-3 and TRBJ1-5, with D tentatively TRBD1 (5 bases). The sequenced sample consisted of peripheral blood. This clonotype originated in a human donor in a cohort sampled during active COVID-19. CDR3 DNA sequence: TGTGCCAGCAGTTCGGGGGAGGGGACTTACAATCAGCCCCAGCATTTT. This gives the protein CASSSGEGTYNQPQHF.